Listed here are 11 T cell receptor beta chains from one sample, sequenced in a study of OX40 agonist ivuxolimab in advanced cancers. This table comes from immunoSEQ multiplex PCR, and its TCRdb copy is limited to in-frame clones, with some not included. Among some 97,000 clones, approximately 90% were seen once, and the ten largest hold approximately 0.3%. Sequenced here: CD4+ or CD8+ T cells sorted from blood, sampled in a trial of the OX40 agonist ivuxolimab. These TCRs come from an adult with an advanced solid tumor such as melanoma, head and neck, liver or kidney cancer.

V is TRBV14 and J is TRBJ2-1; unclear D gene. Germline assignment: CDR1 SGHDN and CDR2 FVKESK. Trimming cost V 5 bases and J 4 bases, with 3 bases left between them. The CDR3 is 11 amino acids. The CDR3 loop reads CASSVYNEQFF. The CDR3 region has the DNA TGTGCCAGCAGCGTGTACAATGAGCAGTTCTTC.

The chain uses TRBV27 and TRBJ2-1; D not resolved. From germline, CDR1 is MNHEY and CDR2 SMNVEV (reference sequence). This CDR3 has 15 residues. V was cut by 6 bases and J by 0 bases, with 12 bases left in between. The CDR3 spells CASRPTLISYNEQFF. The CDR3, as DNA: TGTGCCAGCAGGCCGACCCTGATCTCCTACAATGAGCAGTTCTTC.

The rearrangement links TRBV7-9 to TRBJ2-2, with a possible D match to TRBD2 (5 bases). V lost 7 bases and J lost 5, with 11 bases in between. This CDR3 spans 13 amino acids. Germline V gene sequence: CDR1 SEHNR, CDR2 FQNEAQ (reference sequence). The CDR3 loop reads CASNLEATGELFF. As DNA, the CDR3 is TGTGCCAGCAATCTGGAGGCTACCGGGGAGCTGTTTTTT. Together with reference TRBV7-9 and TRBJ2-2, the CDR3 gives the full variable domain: DTGVSQNPRHKITKRGQNVTFRCDPISEHNRLYWYRQTLGQGPEFLTYFQNEAQLEKSRLLSDRFSAERPKGSFSTLEIQRTEQGDSAMYLCASNLEATGELFFGEGSRLTVL.

In nucleotides, the CDR3 is TGTGCCAGCTCACCACGAAGTCAGGGCCCCTCCGGGGAGCTGTTTTTT. It encodes CASSPRSQGPSGELFF. The chain joins TRBV18 to TRBJ2-2; possibly TRBD1 for D (5 bases). There are 16 residues in the CDR3. Germline V gene sequence: CDR1 KGHSH, CDR2 LQKENI. V dropped 1 base and J dropped 6 bases, with 15 bases sitting between them. The complete variable domain, with remaining parts taken from reference TRBV18 and TRBJ2-2, reads NAGVMQNPRHLVRRRGQEARLRCSPMKGHSHVYWYRQLPEEGLKFMVYLQKENIIDESGMPKERFSAEFPKEGPSILRIQQVVRGDSAAYFCASSPRSQGPSGELFFGEGSRLTVL.

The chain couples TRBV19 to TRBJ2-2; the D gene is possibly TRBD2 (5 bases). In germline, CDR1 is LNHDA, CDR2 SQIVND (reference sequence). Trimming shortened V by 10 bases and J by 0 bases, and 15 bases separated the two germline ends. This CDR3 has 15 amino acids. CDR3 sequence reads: CATSIAPSNTGELFF. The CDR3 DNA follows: TGTGCCACCAGTATAGCGCCTTCGAACACCGGGGAGCTGTTTTTT.

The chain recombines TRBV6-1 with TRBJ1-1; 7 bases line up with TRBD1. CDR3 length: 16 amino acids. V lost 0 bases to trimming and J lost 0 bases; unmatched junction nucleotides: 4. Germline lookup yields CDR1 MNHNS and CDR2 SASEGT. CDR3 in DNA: TGTGCCAGCAGTGAAGCGCCGGACAGGATGAACACTGAAGCTTTCTTT. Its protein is CASSEAPDRMNTEAFF.

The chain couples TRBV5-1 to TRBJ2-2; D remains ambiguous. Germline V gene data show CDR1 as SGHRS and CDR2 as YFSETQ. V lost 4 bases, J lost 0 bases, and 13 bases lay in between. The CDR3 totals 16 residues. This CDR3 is CASSPRAIANTGELFF. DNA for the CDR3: TGCGCCAGCAGCCCTCGGGCGATTGCGAACACCGGGGAGCTGTTTTTT.

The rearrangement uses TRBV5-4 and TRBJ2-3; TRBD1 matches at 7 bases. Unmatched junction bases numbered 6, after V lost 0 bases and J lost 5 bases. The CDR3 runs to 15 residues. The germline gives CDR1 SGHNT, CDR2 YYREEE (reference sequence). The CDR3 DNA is TGTGCCAGCAGCTTGGTGGGGACAGCAGGAGATACGCAGTATTTT. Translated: CASSLVGTAGDTQYF.

The DNA for the CDR3 is TGTGCCAGTAGTGACGCCCCGTTCTCCTACGAGCAGTACTTC. It translates to CASSDAPFSYEQYF. The chain couples TRBV19 to TRBJ2-7, with D hard to call. This CDR3 has 14 residues. V lost 5 bases and J 0 bases, leaving 11 bases between the germline ends. Germline CDR1 and CDR2: LNHDA and SQIVND (reference sequence).

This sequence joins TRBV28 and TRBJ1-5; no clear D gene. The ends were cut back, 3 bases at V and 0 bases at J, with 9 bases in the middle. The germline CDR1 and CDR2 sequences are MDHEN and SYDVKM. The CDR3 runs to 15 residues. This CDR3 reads CASSLEVYSNQPQHF. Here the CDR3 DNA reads TGTGCCAGCAGTTTGGAGGTATATAGCAATCAGCCCCAGCATTTT.

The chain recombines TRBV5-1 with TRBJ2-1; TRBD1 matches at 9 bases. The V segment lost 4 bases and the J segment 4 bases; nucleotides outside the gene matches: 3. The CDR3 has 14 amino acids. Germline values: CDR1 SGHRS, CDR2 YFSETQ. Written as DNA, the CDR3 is TGCGCCAGCAGCGGCGGGACAGGGTACAATGAGCAGTTCTTC. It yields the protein CASSGGTGYNEQFF.